This TCR beta chain was captured by sequencing in a study of CD8+ T cells in alopecia areata. Looking at the study overall: Treated patients were given oral tofacitinib, which was dosed at 5 to 10 mg twice daily.

cDNA serving as the sequencing template came from extracted, reverse transcribed RNA. Using immunoSEQ multiplex PCR, the repertoire was profiled, and TCRdb retains in-frame clones only, with some absent. The table has 140,000 to 150,000 clones, about half seen once; the top ten hold 0.85% to 1%. It was from alopecia areata patients that lesional scalp punch biopsies and peripheral blood were collected. The sample here was CD4+ T cells sorted from blood, taken at week 0. The TCR sequence derives from a human donor with alopecia areata.

CDR3: CSATGAGYTF. CDR3 bases: TGCAGCGCCACAGGGGCTGGCTACACCTTC. The V call is TRBV29-1, the J call TRBJ1-2; 7 bases line up with TRBD1. The trim removed 7 bases at V and 7 bases at J, leaving 3 bases unmatched. The CDR3 consists of 10 residues. Germline CDR1 is SQVTM and CDR2 is ANQGSEA.